This TCR beta chain was captured in a study of blood T cells in healthy people across ages. Points from the study as a whole: It was not possible, with unsorted PBMCs, to conclusively compare naive and antigen-experienced cells.

This CDR3 comprises 20 residues. Germline V gene sequence: CDR1 SGHTA, CDR2 FQGNSA. V lost 0 bases, J lost 0 bases, and 12 bases stayed unmatched. A remark on this clonotype: Its antigen is unidentified.

Per sample, no less than 5 micrograms of total RNA were extracted. PCR was performed a second time for about 7 to 11 cycles using a sample-barcoded 5' primer and a J-beta primer mix. Each single sample gave us at least 2.5 million CDR3-containing paired-end reads. TCRdb reprocessed the 5' RACE reads via MiXCR and lists one record per CDR3 protein. This table holds 1.5 million to 2 million distinct CDR3 sequences, around 50% found once. The sample comprised blood. The receptor's source is a woman between 40 and 50 years old in good health. The chain combines TRBV7-2 with TRBJ2-1; TRBD2 aligns across 9 bases. CDR3 nucleotides: TGTGCCAGCAGCTTAGCGCTTGGTAGCGGGGGAACCCGCTCCTACAATGAGCAGTTCTTC. This encodes CASSLALGSGGTRSYNEQFF.